The 32 T cell receptor beta chains presented below share a single source sample, sequenced in a study of T cell changes during pregnancy in multiple sclerosis (dated 2019 in TCRdb). The library was obtained by the immunoSEQ multiplex PCR assay. The source is immuneACCESS, and TCRdb retained only in-frame sequences with V and J called. Part of the clones is not carried over; for the studies checked, unresolved V genes explain less than half of this, and the remainder is unexplained. The sample table holds 35,000 to 45,000 clones, of which 75% to 95% were seen once. Jointly, the top ten make up roughly 1.8% of the sample. Here the sequenced sample was CD4+ T cells from peripheral blood mononuclear cells, taken after pregnancy. These receptors all stem from a female donor in good health, enrolled as a control in a pregnancy study.

The chain couples TRBV4-2 to TRBJ2-5; 9 nucleotides agree with TRBD2. The CDR3 is 16 residues long. Trimming removed 0 bases from V and 5 bases from J; junction bases left unmatched: 7. Germline-derived CDR1 and CDR2 are LGHNA and YNFKEQ. Here the CDR3 reads CASSQEWRGGPETQYF. The CDR3 DNA is TGTGCCAGCAGCCAAGAGTGGCGGGGGGGCCCGGAGACCCAGTACTTC.

The chain couples TRBV19 to TRBJ2-7, with 8 positions matching TRBD1. CDR1 and CDR2 (germline): LNHDA, SQIVND (reference sequence). The CDR3 runs 14 residues. The V segment lost 5 bases and the J segment 0 bases; nucleotides outside the gene matches: 3. The CDR3 DNA reads as TGTGCCAGTAGTCGACAGGGGAGCTCCTACGAGCAGTACTTC. This sequence encodes CASSRQGSSYEQYF.

V usage is TRBV9 and J usage is TRBJ1-6, with 12 positions matching TRBD1. CDR3 length equals 16 residues. The V gene end was trimmed by 6 bases and the J gene end by 9 bases; junction bases not matched to a gene: 10. Germline CDR1 reads SGDLS; CDR2 reads YYNGEE. DNA for the CDR3: TGTGCCAGCACCCCGGGACAGGGGGCCTGGGGTTCACCCCTCCACTTT. The encoded protein is CASTPGQGAWGSPLHF.

V is TRBV10-3 and J is TRBJ2-1; TRBD2 is a possible D gene (5 bases). V was clipped by 2 bases and J by 4 bases, with 12 bases between them. There are 15 residues in the CDR3. Per germline, CDR1 ENHRY and CDR2 SYGVKD. In DNA, the CDR3 is TGTGCCATCAGTGAGGGACTGGATCTGTACAATGAGCAGTTCTTC. It encodes CAISEGLDLYNEQFF.

CDR3: CASSQGSGGYTEAFF. For the CDR3, the DNA is TGTGCCAGCAGCCAAGGGTCCGGCGGGTACACTGAAGCTTTCTTT. The chain employs TRBV4-2 and TRBJ1-1, with D unresolved. Per the germline V gene, CDR1 is LGHNA and CDR2 is YNFKEQ. The CDR3 totals 15 residues. V was trimmed by 1 base and J by 3 bases, leaving 12 bases between them.

The rearrangement links TRBV9 to TRBJ2-1, with 8 bases lining up with TRBD1. The length of the CDR3 is 16 residues. Germline V gene sequence: CDR1 SGDLS, CDR2 YYNGEE. With V trimmed by 4 bases and J by 3 bases, 9 bases remained unmatched. CDR3 in DNA: TGTGCCAGCAGCCCTACACACAGGGGGGTCTACAATGAGCAGTTCTTC. The encoded protein is CASSPTHRGVYNEQFF.

This chain links TRBV7-9 with TRBJ1-6, with TRBD1 matching over 7 bases. The trim removed 5 bases at V and 0 bases at J, leaving 10 bases unmatched. Germline V gene sequence: CDR1 SEHNR, CDR2 FQNEAQ (reference sequence). The CDR3 runs to 18 residues. Written as DNA, the CDR3 is TGTGCCAGCAGCGGGACAGTTGGTTGGGGCTCCTATAATTCACCCCTCCACTTT. It is translated as CASSGTVGWGSYNSPLHF.

Only one count was recorded for this clone. The chain uses TRBV7-8 and TRBJ1-6; 8 bases fit TRBD1. Germline assignment: CDR1 SGHVS and CDR2 FQNEAQ. The CDR3 runs to 17 residues. The V and J ends lost 9 bases and 0 bases, in that order; junction bases with no gene match: 10. CDR3: CASTRGGQASYNSPLHF. CDR3 DNA sequence: TGTGCCAGTACGAGAGGGGGACAGGCCTCCTATAATTCACCCCTCCACTTT. The entire variable domain, with the rest obtained from reference TRBV7-8 and TRBJ1-6, is as follows: GAGVSQSPRYKVAKRGQDVALRCDPISGHVSLFWYQQALGQGPEFLTYFQNEAQLDKSGLPSDRFFAERPEGSVSTLKIQRTQQEDSAVYLCASTRGGQASYNSPLHFGNGTRLTVT.

The chain is built from TRBV9 and TRBJ1-2; D is possibly TRBD1 (6 bases). The V gene lost 0 bases and the J gene lost 5 bases, with 17 bases spanning the gap. The CDR3 contains 16 residues. CDR1 and CDR2 from the germline V gene are SGDLS and YYNGEE. CDR3 region: CASSVGPEGERYGYTF. In DNA, the CDR3 is TGTGCCAGCAGCGTAGGCCCTGAGGGGGAAAGGTATGGCTACACCTTC.

The V and J genes are TRBV18 and TRBJ2-7; 7 bases map to TRBD2. The CDR3 loop spans 16 amino acids. With 0 bases clipped from V and 0 bases from J, the junction kept 5 bases outside the gene matches. Germline V CDR1 and CDR2: KGHSH, LQKENI. The DNA for the CDR3 is TGTGCCAGCTCACCACCGACGGCTAGCGGCTCCTACGAGCAGTACTTC. Translating gives CASSPPTASGSYEQYF.

V and J are TRBV27 and TRBJ1-6, with 7 nucleotides matching TRBD1. V dropped 5 bases and J dropped 9; count of bases not matched to a gene: 7. CDR3 size: 14 residues. CDR1 is MNHEY, CDR2 SMNVEV, per germline (reference sequence). CDR3: CASSPRQGGSPLHF. The CDR3 DNA follows: TGTGCCAGCAGTCCCCGACAGGGTGGTTCACCCCTCCACTTT.

This clone has only one observation. The V and J genes are TRBV10-1 and TRBJ1-1; D remains unclear. CDR1 is WNHNN and CDR2 is SYGVQD in the germline V gene (reference sequence). CDR3 length: 13 residues. V was clipped by 8 bases and J by 1 base, with 11 bases between them. The CDR3 loop is CASSEQANTEAFF. Written as DNA, the CDR3 is TGCGCCAGCTCTGAGCAAGCGAACACTGAAGCTTTCTTT.

V is TRBV7-2 and J is TRBJ2-3; D ambiguous. This CDR3 is 11 amino acids long. V was pared by 3 bases and J by 5 bases, with 3 bases between. Germline CDR1 SGHTA, CDR2 FQGNSA. The CDR3, as DNA: TGTGCCAGCAGCTTTAAAGATACGCAGTATTTT. Its protein is CASSFKDTQYF. Combining the CDR3 with reference TRBV7-2 and TRBJ2-3 gives the whole variable domain GAGVSQSPSNKVTEKGKDVELRCDPISGHTALYWYRQSLGQGLEFLIYFQGNSAPDKSGLPSDRFSAERTGGSVSTLTIQRTQQEDSAVYLCASSFKDTQYFGPGTRLTVL.

The chain carries TRBV7-9 and TRBJ1-4; 8 bases align to TRBD1. J was trimmed by 5 bases and V by 5 bases; bases with no gene match: 7. Per the germline V gene, CDR1 is SEHNR and CDR2 is FQNEAQ (reference sequence). The CDR3 runs to 15 residues. CDR3 protein: CASSPRTGWNEKLFF. The CDR3 DNA reads TGTGCCAGCAGCCCCCGGACAGGGTGGAATGAAAAACTGTTTTTT. The variable domain in full, completed from reference TRBV7-9 and TRBJ1-4, reads DTGVSQNPRHKITKRGQNVTFRCDPISEHNRLYWYRQTLGQGPEFLTYFQNEAQLEKSRLLSDRFSAERPKGSFSTLEIQRTEQGDSAMYLCASSPRTGWNEKLFFGSGTQLSVL.

This clone was counted once. The rearrangement links TRBV9 to TRBJ2-1; maybe TRBD2 (5 bases). The CDR3 loop spans 13 amino acids. V gave up 4 bases and J gave up 3 bases, with 8 bases separating them. Germline CDR1 reads SGDLS; CDR2 reads YYNGEE. CDR3 DNA sequence: TGTGCCAGCAGCTTTAGCGACTACAATGAGCAGTTCTTC. Its translation is CASSFSDYNEQFF.

The chain links TRBV4-1 to TRBJ2-1; no clear D gene. Germline lookup yields CDR1 MGHRA and CDR2 YSYEKL. V shed 1 base and J shed 6 bases, with 7 bases lying between them. The CDR3 is made up of 13 amino acids. Here the CDR3 reads CASSQVGLNEQFF. The DNA of the CDR3 is TGCGCCAGCAGCCAAGTGGGCCTCAATGAGCAGTTCTTC.

This clone was seen a few times. The chain has TRBV28 and TRBJ2-2; TRBD1 agrees at 8 bases. The CDR3 sequence is 13 residues long. Germline V gene data show CDR1 as MDHEN and CDR2 as SYDVKM. Trimming took 7 bases from V and 3 from J; bases not matched to a gene: 1. The CDR3 DNA reads as TGTGCCAGCAACAGGGGGTACACCGGGGAGCTGTTTTTT. Its protein is CASNRGYTGELFF.

J is TRBJ2-2 and V is TRBV11-3; 7 bases are a match to TRBD1. The V segment lost 2 bases and the J segment 2 bases; nucleotides outside the gene matches: 5. Germline CDR1 and CDR2: SGHNT and YENEEA. This CDR3 is 16 amino acids long. The CDR3 bases are TGTGCCAGCAGCTTACCGGACAGGAATAACACCGGGGAGCTGTTTTTT. Translated, it gives CASSLPDRNNTGELFF.

The chain employs TRBV5-1 and TRBJ1-6, with 8 bases identical to TRBD1. Germline V gives CDR1 SGHRS, CDR2 YFSETQ. The CDR3 has 15 amino acids. Trimming took 5 bases from V and 5 from J; bases not matched to a gene: 6. CDR3 nucleotide sequence: TGCGCCAGCAGGTCGACAGGGGCAAATAATTCACCCCTCCACTTT. It translates to CASRSTGANNSPLHF.

V is TRBV7-9 and J is TRBJ2-7, with D perhaps TRBD1 (7 bases). In germline, CDR1 is SEHNR, CDR2 FQNEAQ (reference sequence). CDR3 length: 14 residues. The ends were cut back, 5 bases at V and 2 bases at J, with 13 bases in the middle. The chain's CDR3 is CASSQGGAPYEQYF. As DNA, the CDR3 is TGTGCCAGCAGCCAGGGGGGCGCTCCCTACGAGCAGTACTTC.

The V gene is TRBV7-9, the J gene TRBJ1-6; TRBD1 aligns across 8 bases. V shed 5 bases, J shed 6 bases, and the junction held 9 bases outside the gene matches. The CDR3 runs to 16 residues. Germline V CDR1 and CDR2: SEHNR, FQNEAQ (reference sequence). The CDR3 reads CASSPAAGGLNSPLHF. DNA of the CDR3: TGTGCCAGCAGCCCCGCCGCAGGGGGCCTTAATTCACCCCTCCACTTT.

The chain joins TRBV7-8 to TRBJ1-1, with no clear D. V was trimmed by 2 bases and J by 3 bases, leaving 10 bases between them. The CDR3 is 14 residues long. The germline gives CDR1 SGHVS, CDR2 FQNEAQ. The CDR3 sequence is CASSLFSRDTEAFF. DNA of the CDR3: TGTGCCAGCAGCTTATTTTCCCGGGACACTGAAGCTTTCTTT.

This sequence joins TRBV27 and TRBJ2-7, with TRBD1 as a possible D gene (6 bases). Per the germline V gene, CDR1 is MNHEY and CDR2 is SMNVEV (reference sequence). V lost 2 bases and J lost 1, with 15 bases in between. The CDR3 totals 16 residues. The CDR3 spells CASSLVGGDRSYEQYF. The CDR3 DNA reads TGTGCCAGCAGTTTAGTTGGCGGAGACAGGTCCTACGAGCAGTACTTC.

This clone occurred once. The rearrangement uses TRBV7-8 and TRBJ2-7, with TRBD1 identical over 8 bases. V trimming: 5 bases; J trimming: 0 bases; junction bases outside the gene matches: 12. The CDR3 length is 17 residues. The germline V gene has CDR1 SGHVS and CDR2 FQNEAQ. The CDR3 nucleotides are TGTGCCAGCAGCCCCTTTAGGGACAGGAGGAGCTCCTACGAGCAGTACTTC. Residues: CASSPFRDRRSSYEQYF.

The chain recombines TRBV4-3 with TRBJ2-7; 8 positions match TRBD2. The CDR3 loop spans 19 amino acids. CDR1 and CDR2 from the germline V gene are LGHNA and YSLEER. V gave up 0 bases and J gave up 0 bases; unmatched junction bases: 13. CDR3 DNA: TGCGCCAGCAGCCAAGATCCGAGTAGCGGGGCCTGGCCCTCCTACGAGCAGTACTTC. Translating gives CASSQDPSSGAWPSYEQYF.

The V call is TRBV27, the J call TRBJ2-5; 11 bases match TRBD2. V trimming: 10 bases; J trimming: 4 bases; junction bases outside the gene matches: 5. The CDR3 has 13 residues. Germline V lookup: CDR1 MNHEY, CDR2 SMNVEV (reference sequence). CDR3 nucleotide sequence: TGTGCCACCCGACTAGCGGGGCGAGAGACCCAGTACTTC. Translated, it gives CATRLAGRETQYF.

V gene TRBV6-4 combines with J gene TRBJ2-1; 15 bases map to TRBD2. V shed 1 base, J shed 7 bases, and the junction held 2 bases outside the gene matches. Germline V lookup: CDR1 MRHNA, CDR2 SNTAGT. The CDR3 runs to 16 residues. The CDR3 reads CASSDFGLAGGNEQFF. The CDR3 coding sequence is TGTGCCAGCAGTGACTTTGGACTAGCGGGGGGGAATGAGCAGTTCTTC.

This rearrangement joins TRBV10-3 to TRBJ1-2; D unclear. Trimming removed 3 bases at V and 5 bases at J, with 19 bases between. Germline CDR1 ENHRY, CDR2 SYGVKD. The CDR3 has 16 residues. The DNA for the CDR3 is TGTGCCATCAGTGACCCGGGCGGAACGGACTCTTATGGCTACACCTTC. Translation gives CAISDPGGTDSYGYTF.

The J gene is TRBJ2-1, the V gene TRBV19; TRBD2 is a possible D gene (5 bases). The CDR3 consists of 16 residues. Between the trimmed V and J ends, which lost 5 bases and 8 bases, there was a span of 22 bases. Germline V gene lookup returns CDR1 LNHDA and CDR2 SQIVND (reference sequence). DNA of the CDR3: TGTGCCAGTAGTGATTGGAGGCCCGGGGTACAATATGAGCAGTTCTTC. Protein: CASSDWRPGVQYEQFF.

V is TRBV19 and J is TRBJ1-1; 8 nucleotides match TRBD1. CDR1 is LNHDA and CDR2 is SQIVND in the germline V gene (reference sequence). J gave up 1 base and V 5 bases, and 9 bases lay outside the gene matches. This CDR3 region has 16 residues. The CDR3 DNA is TGTGCCAGTAGTTCTCCCCGACAGGGGTGGAACACTGAAGCTTTCTTT. Translated: CASSSPRQGWNTEAFF. Using reference TRBV19 and TRBJ1-1 for the parts outside the CDR3, the full variable domain is DGGITQSPKYLFRKEGQNVTLSCEQNLNHDAMYWYRQDPGQGLRLIYYSQIVNDFQKGDIAEGYSVSREKKESFPLTVTSAQKNPTAFYLCASSSPRQGWNTEAFFGQGTRLTVV.

The count of this clone is one. Germline is not matched at one junction end, which may reflect a read error. The rearrangement uses TRBV19 and TRBJ1-6; D is perhaps TRBD1 (6 bases). The CDR3 is 16 residues long. The germline gives CDR1 LNHDA, CDR2 SQIVND (reference sequence). DNA of the CDR3: TGTGCCAGTAGTTCCCCCGACAGGTCCTACAATTCACCCCTCCACTTT. Encoded protein: CASSSPDRSYNSPLHF.

The rearrangement links TRBV4-1 to TRBJ2-1, with D maybe TRBD1 (6 bases). Trimming left V 6 bases short and J 9 bases short, with 12 bases between. CDR1 is MGHRA and CDR2 is YSYEKL in the germline V gene. The CDR3 extends over 12 amino acids. CDR3 sequence: CASSPPGAEQFF. The CDR3 nucleotides are TGCGCCAGCAGTCCTCCAGGGGCTGAGCAGTTCTTC.